This paragraph reports one T cell receptor beta chain. This sample is part of a study of blood T cells in healthy people across ages. Using a J-beta primer mix together with a sample-barcoded 5' primer, a second PCR was run for about 6 to 12 cycles. TCRdb re-called the 5' RACE reads through MiXCR, storing one row per CDR3 protein. The table has 1,500,000 or so distinct CDR3 sequences, approximately 59% seen once. Sequencing input: blood. The sequence was obtained from a young man in good health.

The CDR3 bases are TGCGCCAGTCTAGCGGGGGGTGAGCAGTACTTC. Its translation is CASLAGGEQYF. The V call is TRBV4-1, the J call TRBJ2-5, with 11 bases lining up with TRBD2. The V segment lost 9 bases and the J segment 11 bases; nucleotides outside the gene matches: 5. CDR3 length equals 11 residues. Germline CDR1 MGHRA, CDR2 YSYEKL.